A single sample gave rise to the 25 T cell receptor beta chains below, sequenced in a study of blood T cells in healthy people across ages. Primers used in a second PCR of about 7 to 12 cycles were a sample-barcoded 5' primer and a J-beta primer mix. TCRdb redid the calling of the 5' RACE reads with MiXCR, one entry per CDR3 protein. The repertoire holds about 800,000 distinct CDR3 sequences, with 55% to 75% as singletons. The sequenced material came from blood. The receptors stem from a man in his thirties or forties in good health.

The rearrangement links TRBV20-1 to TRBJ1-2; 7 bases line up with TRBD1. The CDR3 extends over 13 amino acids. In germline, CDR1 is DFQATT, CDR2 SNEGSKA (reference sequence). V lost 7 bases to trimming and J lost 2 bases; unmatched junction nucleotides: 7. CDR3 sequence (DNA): TGCAGTGAAACCCCAGGGGGAAACTATGGCTACACCTTC. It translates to CSETPGGNYGYTF.

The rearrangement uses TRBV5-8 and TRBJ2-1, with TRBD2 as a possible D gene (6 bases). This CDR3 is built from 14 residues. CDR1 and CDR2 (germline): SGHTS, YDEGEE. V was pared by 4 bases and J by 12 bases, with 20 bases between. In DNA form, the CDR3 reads TGTGCCAGCAGCGCAAATAAATACTCGGGGGTGCAGTTCTTC. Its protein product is CASSANKYSGVQFF.

The CDR3 here is CASSPLGWAGEQYF. The CDR3 nucleotides are TGTGCCAGCAGCCCCTTAGGTTGGGCCGGCGAGCAGTACTTC. This sequence joins TRBV7-2 and TRBJ2-4; D is uncertain. TRBJ2-7 matches the DNA end more closely, so the J call is doubtful. This CDR3 spans 14 amino acids. CDR1 is SGHTA and CDR2 is FQGNSA in the germline V gene.

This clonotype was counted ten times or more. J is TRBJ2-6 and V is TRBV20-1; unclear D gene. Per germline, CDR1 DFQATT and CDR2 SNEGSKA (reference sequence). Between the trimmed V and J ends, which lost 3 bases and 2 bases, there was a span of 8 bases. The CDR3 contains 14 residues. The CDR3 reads CSASQWAGANVLTF. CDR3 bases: TGCAGTGCTAGTCAGTGGGCTGGGGCCAACGTCCTGACTTTC.

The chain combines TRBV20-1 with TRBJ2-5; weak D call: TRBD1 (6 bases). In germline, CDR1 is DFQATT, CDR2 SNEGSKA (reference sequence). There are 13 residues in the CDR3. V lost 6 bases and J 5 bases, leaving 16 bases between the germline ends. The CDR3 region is CSALPTGLETQYF. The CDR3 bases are TGCAGTGCCCTTCCGACAGGCTTGGAGACCCAGTACTTC.

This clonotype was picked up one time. CDR3 amino acids: CSVNRDRMNTEAFF. DNA for the CDR3: TGCAGCGTAAATAGGGACAGAATGAACACTGAAGCTTTCTTT. The chain has TRBV29-1 and TRBJ1-1; 7 nucleotides agree with TRBD1. Per germline, CDR1 SQVTM and CDR2 ANQGSEA. J lost 0 bases, V lost 6 bases, and 7 bases had no gene match. This CDR3 is 14 amino acids long. Combining the CDR3 with reference TRBV29-1 and TRBJ1-1 gives the whole variable domain SAVISQKPSRDICQRGTSLTIQCQVDSQVTMMFWYRQQPGQSLTLIATANQGSEATYESGFVIDKFPISRPNLTFSTLTVSNMSPEDSSIYLCSVNRDRMNTEAFFGQGTRLTVV.

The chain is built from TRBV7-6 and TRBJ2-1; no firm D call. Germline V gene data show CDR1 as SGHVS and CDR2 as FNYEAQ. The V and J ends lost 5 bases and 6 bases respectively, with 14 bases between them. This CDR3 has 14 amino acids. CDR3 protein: CASSVVGGTNEQFF. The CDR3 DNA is TGTGCCAGCAGCGTAGTAGGCGGAACCAATGAGCAGTTCTTC. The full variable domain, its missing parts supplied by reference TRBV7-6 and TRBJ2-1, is GAGVSQSPRYKVTKRGQDVALRCDPISGHVSLYWYRQALGQGPEFLTYFNYEAQQDKSGLPNDRFSAERPEGSISTLTIQRTEQRDSAMYRCASSVVGGTNEQFFGPGTRLTVL.

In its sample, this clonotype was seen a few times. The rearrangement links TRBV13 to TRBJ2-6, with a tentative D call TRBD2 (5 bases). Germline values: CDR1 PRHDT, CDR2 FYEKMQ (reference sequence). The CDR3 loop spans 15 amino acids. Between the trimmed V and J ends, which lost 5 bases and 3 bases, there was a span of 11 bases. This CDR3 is CASSPSGFGANVLTF. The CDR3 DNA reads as TGTGCCAGCAGCCCCTCGGGGTTTGGGGCCAACGTCCTGACTTTC.

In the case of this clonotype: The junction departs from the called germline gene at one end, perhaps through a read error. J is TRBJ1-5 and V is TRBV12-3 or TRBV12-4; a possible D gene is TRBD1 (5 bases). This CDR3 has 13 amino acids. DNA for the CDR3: TGTGCCCGCAGTCCCCAGGGTAATCAGCCCCAGCATTTT. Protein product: CARSPQGNQPQHF.

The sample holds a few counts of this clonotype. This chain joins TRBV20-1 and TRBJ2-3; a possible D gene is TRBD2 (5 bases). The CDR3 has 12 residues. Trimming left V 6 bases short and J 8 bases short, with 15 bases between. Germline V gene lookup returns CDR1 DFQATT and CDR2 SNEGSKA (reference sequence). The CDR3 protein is CSASKLDATQYF. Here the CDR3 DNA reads TGCAGTGCCTCAAAACTAGACGCTACGCAGTATTTT.

CDR3 nucleotides: TGCGCCAGCAGCCAAGAAGGAGGAGCGGGAGCCTCGATGTTCGAGCAGTACTTC. Protein: CASSQEGGAGASMFEQYF. This chain joins TRBV4-3 and TRBJ2-5; TRBD2 matches at 8 bases. The tail of the sequence fits TRBJ2-7 better, so the J call may be wrong. This CDR3 has 18 residues. CDR1 and CDR2 from the germline V gene are LGHNA and YSLEER.

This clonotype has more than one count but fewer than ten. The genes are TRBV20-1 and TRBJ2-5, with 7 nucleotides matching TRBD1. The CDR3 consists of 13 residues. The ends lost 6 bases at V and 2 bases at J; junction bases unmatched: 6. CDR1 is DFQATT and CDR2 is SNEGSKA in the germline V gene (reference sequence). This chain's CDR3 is CSAAWDSQETQYF. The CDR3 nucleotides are TGCAGTGCCGCTTGGGACAGTCAAGAGACCCAGTACTTC.

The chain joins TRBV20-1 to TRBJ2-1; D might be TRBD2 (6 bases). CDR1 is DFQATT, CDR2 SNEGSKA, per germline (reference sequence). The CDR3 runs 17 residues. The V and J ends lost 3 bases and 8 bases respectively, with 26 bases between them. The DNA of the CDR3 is TGCAGTGCTAGGTCCCAACGGGAGAGGTGGGATAGGGATGAGCAGTTCTTC. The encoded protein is CSARSQRERWDRDEQFF.

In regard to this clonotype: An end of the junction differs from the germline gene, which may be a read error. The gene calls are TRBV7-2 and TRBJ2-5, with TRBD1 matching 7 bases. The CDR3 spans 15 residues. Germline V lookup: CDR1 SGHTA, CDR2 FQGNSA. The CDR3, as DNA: TGTGCCGGCAGCTCCAGGGGGACGGGGCAAGAGACCCAGTACTTC. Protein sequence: CAGSSRGTGQETQYF.

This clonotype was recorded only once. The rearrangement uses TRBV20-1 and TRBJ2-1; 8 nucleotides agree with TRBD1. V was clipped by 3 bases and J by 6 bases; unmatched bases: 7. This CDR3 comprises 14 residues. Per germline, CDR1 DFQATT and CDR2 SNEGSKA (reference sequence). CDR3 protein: CSARDWTGPNEQFF. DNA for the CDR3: TGCAGTGCTAGGGACTGGACAGGGCCCAATGAGCAGTTCTTC.

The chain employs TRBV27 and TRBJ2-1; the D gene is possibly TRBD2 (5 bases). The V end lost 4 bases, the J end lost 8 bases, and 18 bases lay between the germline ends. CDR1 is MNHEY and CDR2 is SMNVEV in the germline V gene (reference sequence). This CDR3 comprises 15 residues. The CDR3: CASSSPMRELDEQFF. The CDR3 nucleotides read TGTGCCAGCAGTTCCCCCATGAGGGAGCTGGATGAGCAGTTCTTC.

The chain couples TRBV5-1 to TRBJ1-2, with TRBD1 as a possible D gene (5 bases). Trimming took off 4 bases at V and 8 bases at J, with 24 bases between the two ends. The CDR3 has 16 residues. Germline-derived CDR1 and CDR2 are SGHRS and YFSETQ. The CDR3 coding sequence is TGCGCCAGCAGCCTTAATGGACATCCGGTGGGAGAGGGCTACACCTTC. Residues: CASSLNGHPVGEGYTF.

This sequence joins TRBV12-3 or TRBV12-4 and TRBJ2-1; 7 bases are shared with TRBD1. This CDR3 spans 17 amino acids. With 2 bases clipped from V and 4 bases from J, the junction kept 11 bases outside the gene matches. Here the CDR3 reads CASSLLRGGQFYNEQFF. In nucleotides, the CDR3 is TGTGCCAGCAGTTTACTGAGAGGGGGACAGTTTTACAATGAGCAGTTCTTC.

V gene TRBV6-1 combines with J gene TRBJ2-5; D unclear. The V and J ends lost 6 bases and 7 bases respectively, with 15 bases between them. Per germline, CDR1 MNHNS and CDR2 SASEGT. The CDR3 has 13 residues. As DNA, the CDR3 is TGTGCCAGCAGACAAGACTTGCTTGGGACCCAGTACTTC. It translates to CASRQDLLGTQYF.

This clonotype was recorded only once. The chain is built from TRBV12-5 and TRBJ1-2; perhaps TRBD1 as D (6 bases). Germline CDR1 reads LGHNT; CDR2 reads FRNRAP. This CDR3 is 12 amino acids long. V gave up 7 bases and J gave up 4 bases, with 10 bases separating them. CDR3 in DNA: TGTGCTAGTGCTAAGGACAGCTATGGCTACACCTTC. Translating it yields CASAKDSYGYTF. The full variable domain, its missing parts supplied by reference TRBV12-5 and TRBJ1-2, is DARVTQTPRHKVTEMGQEVTMRCQPILGHNTVFWYRQTMMQGLELLAYFRNRAPLDDSGMPKDRFSAEMPDATLATLKIQPSEPRDSAVYFCASAKDSYGYTFGSGTRLTVV.

Here the CDR3 DNA reads TGTGCCAGCTCACCACAGGTAGCGGGGGGCGGCGAGACCCAGTACTTC. As protein: CASSPQVAGGGETQYF. The genes are TRBV18 and TRBJ2-4, with 10 bases matching TRBD2. Near its end, the DNA agrees better with TRBJ2-5, so the J call may be wrong. Germline CDR1 KGHSH, CDR2 LQKENI. The CDR3 totals 16 residues.

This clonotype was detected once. The DNA of the CDR3 is TGCAGCGTTGTCCCCCTTGGGACTGAAGCTTTCTTT. The encoded protein is CSVVPLGTEAFF. V usage is TRBV29-1 and J usage is TRBJ1-1; D is ambiguous. CDR1 and CDR2 from the germline V gene are SQVTM and ANQGSEA. V lost 4 bases and J 5 bases, leaving 11 bases between the germline ends. CDR3 length: 12 amino acids.

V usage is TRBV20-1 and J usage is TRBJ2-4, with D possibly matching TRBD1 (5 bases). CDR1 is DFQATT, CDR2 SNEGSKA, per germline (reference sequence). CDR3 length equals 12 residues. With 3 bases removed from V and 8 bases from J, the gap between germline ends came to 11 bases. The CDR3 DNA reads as TGCAGTGCTAGCCCCTCCAGGGACATTCAGTACTTC. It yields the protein CSASPSRDIQYF.

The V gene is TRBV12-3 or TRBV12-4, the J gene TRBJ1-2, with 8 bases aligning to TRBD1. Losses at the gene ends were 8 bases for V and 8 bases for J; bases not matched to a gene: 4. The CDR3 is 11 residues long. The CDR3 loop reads CASQGAEGYTF. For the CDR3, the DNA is TGTGCCAGCCAGGGGGCTGAAGGCTACACCTTC.

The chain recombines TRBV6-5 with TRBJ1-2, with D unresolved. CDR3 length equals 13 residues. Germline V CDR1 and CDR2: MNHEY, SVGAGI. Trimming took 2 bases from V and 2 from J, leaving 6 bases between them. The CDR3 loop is CASSYATNYGYTF. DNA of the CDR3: TGTGCCAGCAGTTACGCCACCAACTATGGCTACACCTTC.